These 23 T cell receptor beta chains originate from one sample sequenced in a study of identical twins. Via MiXCR, TCRdb re-called the 5' RACE reads, giving one row per CDR3 protein. The sample shows about 790,000 distinct CDR3 sequences, 15% to 20% of them seen only once. This sample was shared with a second study, whose subject was T cells expressing NK-cell markers.

Sequencing was done on a sample of PBMCs. These receptors originate from a woman between 18 and 29 years old in good health.

This clonotype was counted only a few times. The chain is built from TRBV20-1 and TRBJ2-7; unclear D gene. Germline CDR1 DFQATT, CDR2 SNEGSKA (reference sequence). Trimming removed 0 bases from V and 6 bases from J, with 9 bases in between. The CDR3 runs 12 residues. The CDR3 is CSARDGVGEQYF. CDR3 nucleotide sequence: TGCAGTGCTAGAGATGGGGTCGGCGAGCAGTACTTC.

This rearrangement joins TRBV29-1 to TRBJ2-7, with 15 nucleotides matching TRBD2. V lost 6 bases and J lost 4; bases outside the gene matches: 7. CDR3 length equals 15 residues. Germline assignment: CDR1 SQVTM and CDR2 ANQGSEA. CDR3 residues: CSVVGLAGGGYEQYF. The CDR3 DNA sequence: TGCAGCGTAGTCGGACTAGCGGGAGGGGGTTACGAGCAGTACTTC.

This clonotype has more than one count but fewer than ten. The chain carries TRBV7-2 and TRBJ2-5, with 7 bases lining up with TRBD1. Germline V lookup: CDR1 SGHTA, CDR2 FQGNSA. Unmatched junction bases numbered 10, after V lost 5 bases and J lost 7 bases. The CDR3 totals 14 residues. The DNA of the CDR3 is TGTGCCAGCAGCCCCCCCGGCTCAGGGGGGACCCAGTACTTC. Its protein product is CASSPPGSGGTQYF.

This clonotype was counted ten times or more. The gene calls are TRBV12-3 or TRBV12-4 and TRBJ1-2; possible D gene TRBD1, 6 bases. Trimming took off 5 bases at V and 7 bases at J, with 14 bases between the two ends. CDR3 length equals 13 residues. CDR3 bases: TGTGCCAGCAGTCCCGGCGGGGGGGCTGGCTACACCTTC. This gives the protein CASSPGGGAGYTF.

The rearrangement joins TRBV12-3 or TRBV12-4 to TRBJ1-5, with no clear D. The CDR3 has 15 amino acids. The V end was cut by 3 bases, the J end by 1 base, with 10 bases between. In DNA form, the CDR3 reads TGTGCCAGCAGTTTTTGGGGAATGAGCAATCAGCCCCAGCATTTT. The encoded protein is CASSFWGMSNQPQHF.

This clonotype was observed a few times. This chain uses TRBV6-6 with TRBJ2-7; D is possibly TRBD1 (6 bases). Trimming shortened V by 4 bases and J by 6 bases, and 10 bases separated the two germline ends. The CDR3 is 12 residues long. The germline gives CDR1 MNHNY, CDR2 SVGAGI (reference sequence). The CDR3 here is CASSWQGSEQYF. CDR3 in DNA: TGTGCCAGCAGTTGGCAGGGGAGCGAGCAGTACTTC.

This clonotype was seen a handful of times. The rearrangement joins TRBV27 to TRBJ2-7; D is possibly TRBD1 (7 bases). This CDR3 has 13 residues. V lost 6 bases and J lost 7, with 16 bases in between. From germline, CDR1 is MNHEY and CDR2 SMNVEV (reference sequence). The CDR3 DNA reads as TGTGCCAGCAGGGAAACAGGGGCGGGAGAGCAGTACTTC. Encoded protein: CASRETGAGEQYF.

This clonotype showed up just once. The chain joins TRBV6-1 to TRBJ2-2, with 8 positions matching TRBD2. Trimming took 5 bases from V and 6 from J; bases not matched to a gene: 17. Germline V gives CDR1 MNHNS, CDR2 SASEGT. The CDR3 consists of 18 residues. The CDR3 bases are TGTGCCAGCAGTACCCTCTACCTGGCGGGAGGTACCGCCGGGGAGCTGTTTTTT. It is translated as CASSTLYLAGGTAGELFF.

This chain uses TRBV20-1 with TRBJ2-3, with D uncertain. Germline CDR1 reads DFQATT; CDR2 reads SNEGSKA (reference sequence). Trimming cost V 6 bases and J 2 bases, with 12 bases left between them. CDR3 length equals 13 residues. CDR3 region: CSAPRAITDTQYF. Written as DNA, the CDR3 is TGCAGTGCCCCAAGAGCGATCACAGATACGCAGTATTTT.

The chain carries TRBV6-2 or TRBV6-3 and TRBJ2-2; unclear D gene. This CDR3 is 13 amino acids long. V was clipped by 7 bases and J by 7 bases, with 13 bases between them. Looked up from germline, CDR1 is MNHEY and CDR2 is SVGEGT. CDR3 loop: CASTSIGNGELFF. CDR3 coding DNA: TGTGCCAGCACCTCAATCGGAAACGGGGAGCTGTTTTTT.

The chain combines TRBV9 with TRBJ1-2, with TRBD1 matching 7 bases. V was clipped by 3 bases and J by 4 bases; unmatched bases: 12. Germline V CDR1 and CDR2: SGDLS, YYNGEE. There are 16 residues in the CDR3. The CDR3 sequence is CASSARGTARTYGYTF. CDR3 DNA sequence: TGTGCCAGCAGCGCCAGAGGGACAGCTAGAACCTATGGCTACACCTTC.

The chain employs TRBV12-3 or TRBV12-4 and TRBJ2-7, with 7 bases fitting TRBD2. The CDR3 is 13 amino acids. Trimming cost V 5 bases and J 6 bases; bases outside gene matches: 7. CDR3 loop: CASSVSGPSEQYF. The CDR3 DNA follows: TGTGCCAGCAGTGTTAGCGGGCCTAGCGAGCAGTACTTC.

This rearrangement joins TRBV20-1 to TRBJ2-7, with a weak D call TRBD2 (5 bases). The ends were cut back, 3 bases at V and 0 bases at J, with 6 bases in the middle. The CDR3 consists of 12 residues. Germline assignment: CDR1 DFQATT and CDR2 SNEGSKA (reference sequence). CDR3 protein: CSASGNSYEQYF. The CDR3 nucleotides read TGCAGTGCTAGCGGGAACTCCTACGAGCAGTACTTC.

This clonotype has more than one count but fewer than ten. The rearrangement joins TRBV29-1 to TRBJ2-5; a possible D gene is TRBD1 (6 bases). The length of the CDR3 is 12 residues. Germline-derived CDR1 and CDR2 are SQVTM and ANQGSEA. V was clipped by 8 bases and J by 2 bases, with 12 bases between them. The CDR3 loop is CSITGTQETQYF. CDR3 sequence (DNA): TGCAGCATCACCGGGACACAAGAGACCCAGTACTTC.

The rearrangement links TRBV29-1 to TRBJ2-1; D call uncertain. The V and J ends lost 2 bases and 7 bases respectively, with 6 bases between them. CDR3 length: 11 amino acids. Per germline, CDR1 SQVTM and CDR2 ANQGSEA. CDR3 amino acids: CSVERKNEQFF. CDR3 nucleotide sequence: TGCAGCGTTGAACGGAAAAATGAGCAGTTCTTC.

The sample holds a few counts of this clonotype. This chain links TRBV20-1 with TRBJ2-3; 12 bases are shared with TRBD2. V was pared by 6 bases and J by 9 bases, with 10 bases of the junction left unmatched. This CDR3 contains 14 residues. CDR1 is DFQATT and CDR2 is SNEGSKA in the germline V gene (reference sequence). The CDR3 protein is CSAWTSGALGTQYF. For the CDR3, the DNA is TGCAGTGCCTGGACTAGCGGGGCCCTCGGGACGCAGTATTTT.

DNA of the CDR3: TGTGCCAGCATTCATAGCGGGAGGGCCTCCGGGACCCAGTACTTC. Protein product: CASIHSGRASGTQYF. This rearrangement joins TRBV12-3 or TRBV12-4 to TRBJ2-5; 11 bases match TRBD2. V gave up 7 bases and J gave up 7 bases; unmatched junction bases: 11. CDR3 length: 15 amino acids.

This clonotype was counted between two and nine times. The chain recombines TRBV29-1 with TRBJ2-3; maybe TRBD2 (5 bases). Trimming took off 7 bases at V and 6 bases at J, with 20 bases between the two ends. The length of the CDR3 is 14 residues. Germline CDR1 and CDR2: SQVTM and ANQGSEA. CDR3 amino acids: CSANDLAAGDTQYF. The CDR3 nucleotides are TGCAGCGCCAATGACCTGGCCGCGGGCGATACGCAGTATTTT.

This clonotype was recorded a few times. The rearrangement links TRBV4-3 to TRBJ2-7; D remains unclear. CDR3 size: 19 residues. V lost 0 bases, J lost 2 bases, and 23 bases lay in between. CDR1 is LGHNA, CDR2 YSLEER, per germline. CDR3 in DNA: TGCGCCAGCAGCCAAGACATACCCCGGTTTGGGTCTGGGACCTACGAGCAGTACTTC. Translated: CASSQDIPRFGSGTYEQYF.

This rearrangement joins TRBV5-1 to TRBJ2-1; D tentatively reads TRBD1 or TRBD2 (6 bases each). The CDR3 runs 15 residues. V lost 0 bases and J lost 6, with 13 bases in between. Per the germline V gene, CDR1 is SGHRS and CDR2 is YFSETQ. This CDR3 is CASSLAGGQPNEQFF. As DNA, the CDR3 is TGCGCCAGCAGCTTGGCCGGGGGACAACCCAATGAGCAGTTCTTC.

The rearrangement links TRBV4-3 to TRBJ2-1, with TRBD2 as a possible D gene (6 bases). This CDR3 region has 11 residues. The ends were cut back, 1 base at V and 15 bases at J, with 10 bases in the middle. The germline CDR1 and CDR2 sequences are LGHNA and YSLEER. The CDR3 here is CASSQGGTLFF. CDR3 nucleotide sequence: TGCGCCAGCAGCCAAGGGGGGACTTTGTTCTTC.

The chain employs TRBV5-5 and TRBJ2-1; D is unclear. The CDR3 length is 15 residues. V lost 7 bases to trimming and J lost 1 base, with 15 bases between them. Germline assignment: CDR1 SGHKS and CDR2 YYEKEE (reference sequence). The CDR3 DNA is TGTGCCAGCCGCCCCCTTCAGCAGTCCTACAATGAGCAGTTCTTC. It is translated as CASRPLQQSYNEQFF.

This clonotype has just a few counts. The chain is built from TRBV12-3 or TRBV12-4 and TRBJ1-1, with a possible D match to TRBD1 (6 bases). V lost 5 bases, J lost 5 bases, and 18 bases lay in between. CDR3 length equals 15 residues. The CDR3 DNA reads as TGTGCCAGCAGTCAACACAGGGCGCGAGAGACTGAAGCTTTCTTT. The encoded protein is CASSQHRARETEAFF.